One sample yielded the 5 T cell receptor beta chains listed below, sequenced in a study of patients and donors after allogeneic stem cell transplantation (TCRdb year 2020). Library prep was done by RT-PCR. The sequencer was a NextSeq 550. In-frame beta chains were kept once TCRdb had trimmed the public reads at Q25 with fastp and called clones with MiXCR. Each CDR3 protein appears once, grouped with its most common genes and DNA. The sample table holds over 130,000 distinct CDR3 sequences, of which approximately 35% were seen once. The ten largest clones add up to around 50% of the sample. Sequenced sample: blood, either unsorted or a sorted T cell fraction (not recorded which). The origin of the receptors is a human donor who was either an allogeneic HSCT recipient or a stem cell or donor lymphocyte infusion donor (not recorded which). It is not recorded whose cells these are; they may come from a transplant donor.

The chain uses TRBV28 and TRBJ1-4, with D possibly matching TRBD1 (5 bases). Germline V gene data show CDR1 as MDHEN and CDR2 as SYDVKM. This CDR3 is built from 13 residues. V lost 5 bases, J lost 6 bases, and 10 bases lay in between. The CDR3 DNA follows: TGTGCCAGCAGTAGGGGAGAGGATGAAAAACTGTTTTTT. This encodes CASSRGEDEKLFF.

Only a few counts were recorded for this clonotype. The V and J genes are TRBV6-5 and TRBJ1-2; a possible D gene is TRBD1 (5 bases). This CDR3 contains 13 residues. The germline V gene encodes CDR1 MNHEY and CDR2 SVGAGI. V was pared by 7 bases and J by 4 bases, with 13 bases between. CDR3 sequence (DNA): TGTGCCAGCACCCTCGGGGGGAGCTATGGCTACACCTTC. Its protein is CASTLGGSYGYTF.

V and J are TRBV7-9 and TRBJ1-5; D remains unclear. In germline, CDR1 is SEHNR, CDR2 FQNEAQ (reference sequence). CDR3 length: 15 amino acids. V was shortened by 5 bases and J by 0 bases, with 11 bases between the two germline ends. The CDR3 is CASSLRHDSNQPQHF. As DNA, the CDR3 is TGTGCCAGCAGCCTCCGGCATGATAGCAATCAGCCCCAGCATTTT.

In its sample, this clonotype was seen a few times. V and J are TRBV20-1 and TRBJ1-3; TRBD1 agrees at 8 bases. Per the germline V gene, CDR1 is DFQATT and CDR2 is SNEGSKA (reference sequence). V was pared by 2 bases and J by 4 bases, with 1 base of the junction left unmatched. The CDR3 is made up of 13 amino acids. CDR3 sequence (DNA): TGCAGTGCTAGATGGGACAGGGGAAACACCATATATTTT. It is translated as CSARWDRGNTIYF.

This clonotype was detected ten times or more. As DNA, the CDR3 is TGTGCCAGCAGTGCGGACAGGGGCGCTCAGCCCCAGCATTTT. Amino acid sequence: CASSADRGAQPQHF. The V and J genes are TRBV6-5 and TRBJ1-5, with TRBD1 matching 9 bases. CDR1 is MNHEY, CDR2 SVGAGI, per germline. The CDR3 has 14 residues. V lost 5 bases, J lost 6 bases, and 5 bases stayed unmatched.